The 5 T cell receptor beta chains below all came from one sample that was sequenced in a study of technical replicates of blood from a few donors. Assay: immunoSEQ multiplex PCR; the TCRdb copy retains only in-frame clones and omits some. The table includes roughly 13,000 clones, approximately 81% detected once. The sample comprised PBMCs. The receptor source for this set is a human donor in good health.

V gene TRBV15 combines with J gene TRBJ2-5, with 8 positions matching TRBD2. CDR1 is LNHNV and CDR2 is YYDKDF in the germline V gene (reference sequence). The CDR3 loop spans 14 amino acids. The V and J ends lost 1 base and 4 bases, in that order; junction bases with no gene match: 2. CDR3 sequence: CATSRALAGETQYF. CDR3 nucleotides: TGTGCCACCAGCAGAGCGCTAGCGGGAGAGACCCAGTACTTC.

The genes are TRBV14 and TRBJ1-5; D unresolved. The germline gives CDR1 SGHDN, CDR2 FVKESK. This CDR3 has 13 residues. V lost 4 bases and J lost 0, with 4 bases in between. CDR3 nucleotide sequence: TGTGCCAGCAGCCGACATAGCAATCAGCCCCAGCATTTT. Its protein product is CASSRHSNQPQHF.

The chain has TRBV9 and TRBJ2-7, with 8 bases aligning to TRBD1. CDR3 length: 14 residues. CDR1 and CDR2 (germline): SGDLS, YYNGEE. The V and J ends lost 4 bases and 2 bases, in that order; junction bases with no gene match: 5. CDR3 DNA: TGTGCCAGCAGCCTAGGACAGGGAACCTACGAGCAGTACTTC. Its translation is CASSLGQGTYEQYF.

This chain joins TRBV19 and TRBJ1-3; tentative D call: TRBD1 (5 bases). Between the trimmed V and J ends, which lost 4 bases and 3 bases, there was a span of 10 bases. This CDR3 contains 14 residues. Looked up from germline, CDR1 is LNHDA and CDR2 is SQIVND (reference sequence). CDR3 nucleotide sequence: TGTGCCAGTAGTACCCTCGACAGTGGAAACACCATATATTTT. Amino acids: CASSTLDSGNTIYF. Filled out from reference TRBV19 and TRBJ1-3, the complete variable domain reads DGGITQSPKYLFRKEGQNVTLSCEQNLNHDAMYWYRQDPGQGLRLIYYSQIVNDFQKGDIAEGYSVSREKKESFPLTVTSAQKNPTAFYLCASSTLDSGNTIYFGEGSWLTVV.

This chain uses TRBV29-1 with TRBJ2-1, with D unresolved. The germline V and J ends were trimmed by 6 bases and 2 bases, with 5 bases remaining between them. The CDR3 has 11 amino acids. The germline CDR1 and CDR2 sequences are SQVTM and ANQGSEA. CDR3 in DNA: TGCAGCGTAGGAGCCTACAATGAGCAGTTCTTC. The encoded protein is CSVGAYNEQFF.